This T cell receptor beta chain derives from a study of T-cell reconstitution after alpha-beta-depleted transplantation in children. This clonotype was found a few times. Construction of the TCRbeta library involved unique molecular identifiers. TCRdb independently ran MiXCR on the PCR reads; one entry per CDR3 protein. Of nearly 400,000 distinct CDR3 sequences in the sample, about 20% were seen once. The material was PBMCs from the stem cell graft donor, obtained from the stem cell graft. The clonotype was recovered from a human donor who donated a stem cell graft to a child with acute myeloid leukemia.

CDR3 sequence (DNA): TGTGCCAGCAGCTTAGGAGGGGTTTTCGGATTCACAGATACGCAGTATTTT. Translated, it gives CASSLGGVFGFTDTQYF. The V and J genes are TRBV7-8 and TRBJ2-3, with D tentatively TRBD1 or TRBD2 (5 bases each). The germline CDR1 and CDR2 sequences are SGHVS and FQNEAQ. V lost 1 base to trimming and J lost 2 bases, with 16 bases between them. The CDR3 has 17 amino acids.